The rows below give T cell receptor beta chains drawn from one sample of a study of blood T cell repertoires in COVID-19. Produced via immunoSEQ multiplex PCR; TCRdb's table is partial and in-frame only. In the table there are more than 50,000 clones, around three quarters of which are singletons. The sequencing sample was made of peripheral blood. All receptors come from a human donor in a cohort sampled during active COVID-19. Each CDR3 is given with its conserved first and last residue. D genes are given only for firm matches. The listing skips clone size in some rows; elsewhere it reads once, few, many or a size class.

J | V | size | length | D | DNA | CDR3
TRBJ1-5 | TRBV18 | - | 13 | TRBD1 | TGTGCCAGCTCAACAGGGGCGGAACAGCCCCAGCATTTT | CASSTGAEQPQHF
TRBJ1-2 | TRBV3-1/TRBV3-2 | few | 14 | TRBD1 | TGTGCCAGCAGCCCCCGACAGGGTAGCTATGGCTACACCTTC | CASSPRQGSYGYTF
TRBJ1-1 | TRBV9 | - | 15 | TRBD1 | TGTGCCAGCAGCGTAGCTCCTCAGGGGGCCACTGAAGCTTTCTTT | CASSVAPQGATEAFF
TRBJ2-6 | TRBV7-3 | - | 17 | - | TGTGCCAGCAGCGTATACGAGTCTAGCTCTGGGGCCAACGTCCTGACTTTC | CASSVYESSSGANVLTF
TRBJ2-3 | TRBV7-3 | - | 12 | - | TGTGCCAGCGGGTCAAGGGCGGGTACGCAGTATTTT | CASGSRAGTQYF
TRBJ2-1 | TRBV29-1 | - | 12 | TRBD2 | TGTACCGTAGCGGGATTCAACAATGAGCAGTTCTTC | CTVAGFNNEQFF
TRBJ1-1 | TRBV4-3 | - | 16 | - | TGCGCCAGCAGCCGCTCTGGAGAACACCGGAACACTGAAGCTTTCTTT | CASSRSGEHRNTEAFF
TRBJ2-1 | TRBV11-3 | few | 17 | - | TGTGCCAGCAGCTTACTCCCGGACTATACTAAATACAATGAGCAGTTCTTC | CASSLLPDYTKYNEQFF
TRBJ1-1 | TRBV28 | - | 16 | TRBD1 | TGTGCCAGCAGCCGACCCCGCGGACAGGTGAACACTGAAGCTTTCTTT | CASSRPRGQVNTEAFF
TRBJ2-3 | TRBV18 | - | 15 | - | TGTGCCAGCTCCGGCGGGGCGGTTGGCACAGATACGCAGTATTTT | CASSGGAVGTDTQYF
TRBJ2-5 | TRBV28 | - | 13 | - | TGTGCCAGCAGTCCAGGCGGAGGGGAGACCCAGTACTTC | CASSPGGGETQYF
TRBJ2-6 | TRBV19 | - | 16 | - | TGTGCCAGTAGTGACCCCAGGGGGGCAGGGGCCAACGTCCTGACTTTC | CASSDPRGAGANVLTF
TRBJ1-1 | TRBV29-1 | - | 12 | - | TGCAGCGCCGGAACGGGATACACTGAAGCTTTCTTT | CSAGTGYTEAFF
TRBJ1-2 | TRBV9 | many | 12 | - | TGTGCCAGCAGCACCCGGGGGGATAGCTACACCTTC | CASSTRGDSYTF
TRBJ2-7 | TRBV7-3 | - | 15 | TRBD2 | TGTGCCAGCAGCTTACGGAGCGGGAGTATTTACGAGCAGTACTTC | CASSLRSGSIYEQYF
TRBJ1-1 | TRBV18 | - | 13 | - | TGTGCCAGCTCACCAGTCAGAGGCTCTGAAGCTTTCTTT | CASSPVRGSEAFF
TRBJ1-5 | TRBV19 | - | 16 | - | TGTGCCAGTAGTATAGGCACAGGCGGGGTTGAGCAGCCCCAGCATTTT | CASSIGTGGVEQPQHF